This passage covers 20 T cell receptor beta chains from one sample sequenced in a study of sequential checkpoint blockade in melanoma. Treatment here: randomized to nivolumab then ipilimumab (arm A) or the reverse (arm B). Clones were read by immunoSEQ multiplex PCR, and TCRdb kept only the in-frame ones, dropping some. The top ten clones hold around 10% of a sample with 20,000 to 25,000 clones, roughly four fifths of them seen once. The sequencing here drew on CD8+ T cells sorted from blood (inferred from file names), taken from a patient given nivolumab and ipilimumab in sequence. The source of these receptors is a human donor with melanoma.

This chain uses TRBV7-9 with TRBJ2-6; D is unclear. The germline CDR1 and CDR2 sequences are SEHNR and FQNEAQ (reference sequence). The CDR3 is 18 residues long. Trimming took 4 bases from V and 2 from J, leaving 18 bases between them. CDR3 DNA sequence: TGTGCCAGCAGCTCACCTTCGGGTATTCTACCTGGGGCCAACGTCCTGACTTTC. Protein sequence: CASSSPSGILPGANVLTF.

This sequence joins TRBV11-2 and TRBJ2-7, with a possible D match to TRBD1 (6 bases). Trimming removed 2 bases from V and 4 bases from J, with 15 bases in between. The CDR3 spans 15 residues. Germline-derived CDR1 and CDR2 are SGHAT and FQNNGV. This CDR3 is CASSLIGGALYEQYF. The CDR3 DNA sequence: TGTGCCAGCAGCTTAATTGGGGGCGCGCTTTACGAGCAGTACTTC.

The chain is built from TRBV19 and TRBJ2-4; 13 positions match TRBD2. V lost 6 bases, J lost 8 bases, and 7 bases stayed unmatched. Germline CDR1 reads LNHDA; CDR2 reads SQIVND (reference sequence). The CDR3 runs to 15 residues. CDR3 DNA: TGTGCCAGTAGGGCGCGGACTAGCGGGAGAGACATTCAGTACTTC. Its protein is CASRARTSGRDIQYF.

V and J are TRBV7-8 and TRBJ2-1; TRBD2 agrees at 8 bases. This CDR3 is built from 18 residues. V lost 1 base to trimming and J lost 4 bases; unmatched junction nucleotides: 12. In germline, CDR1 is SGHVS, CDR2 FQNEAQ. The CDR3 spells CASSLGASGSPFYNEQFF. The DNA of the CDR3 is TGTGCCAGCAGCTTAGGAGCTAGCGGGTCTCCCTTTTACAATGAGCAGTTCTTC.

The CDR3 loop reads CASSSKTSGSYEQYF. In DNA, the CDR3 is TGTGCCAGCAGTTCGAAGACTAGCGGGAGTTACGAGCAGTACTTC. The J gene is TRBJ2-7, the V gene TRBV27; TRBD2 aligns across 12 bases. The ends lost 4 bases at V and 4 bases at J; junction bases unmatched: 5. The CDR3 runs 15 residues. The germline CDR1 and CDR2 sequences are MNHEY and SMNVEV (reference sequence).

The chain has TRBV6-1 and TRBJ1-1, with 8 bases aligning to TRBD1. Germline assignment: CDR1 MNHNS and CDR2 SASEGT. The V segment lost 3 bases and the J segment 0 bases; nucleotides outside the gene matches: 3. The CDR3 loop spans 15 amino acids. CDR3 residues: CASSERDRMNTEAFF. In DNA form, the CDR3 reads TGTGCCAGCAGTGAGAGGGACAGGATGAACACTGAAGCTTTCTTT.

The gene calls are TRBV4-3 and TRBJ1-1; D is undetermined. Trimming took off 0 bases at V and 4 bases at J, with 12 bases between the two ends. CDR3 length equals 15 residues. CDR1 and CDR2 (germline): LGHNA, YSLEER. The CDR3 sequence is CASSQDYQFSTEAFF. For the CDR3, the DNA is TGCGCCAGCAGCCAAGATTATCAGTTCTCCACTGAAGCTTTCTTT.

DNA of the CDR3: TGTGCCAGCAGTCTACAGGGGGCCGGGGGTGAGCAGTTCTTC. Translated, it gives CASSLQGAGGEQFF. The J gene is TRBJ2-1, the V gene TRBV28; TRBD1 agrees at 9 bases. Germline CDR1 MDHEN, CDR2 SYDVKM. CDR3 length: 14 amino acids. Losses at the gene ends were 5 bases for V and 9 bases for J; bases not matched to a gene: 8.

CDR3 nucleotides: TGCAGCGTTGCGAGGAGCATCTCCTACGAGCAGTACTTC. It encodes CSVARSISYEQYF. The chain employs TRBV29-1 and TRBJ2-7; D remains ambiguous. Trimming removed 4 bases from V and 0 bases from J, with 10 bases in between. CDR1 is SQVTM, CDR2 ANQGSEA, per germline. This CDR3 contains 13 residues.

The chain joins TRBV30 to TRBJ2-7; D may be TRBD1 (6 bases). The CDR3 is made up of 14 amino acids. Per the germline V gene, CDR1 is GTSNPN and CDR2 is SVGIG (reference sequence). V lost 2 bases to trimming and J lost 3 bases, with 14 bases between them. The CDR3 region has the DNA TGTGCCTGGAGTAGAACAGGGCATCGCTACGAGCAGTACTTC. Amino acids: CAWSRTGHRYEQYF.

This chain uses TRBV7-9 with TRBJ2-3, with D possibly matching TRBD1 (6 bases). The germline gives CDR1 SEHNR, CDR2 FQNEAQ (reference sequence). The CDR3 contains 15 residues. Trimming cost V 6 bases and J 4 bases, with 17 bases left between them. The CDR3 nucleotides read TGTGCCAGCAGTCTTCTAACAGGGTCCCCAGATACGCAGTATTTT. Its translation is CASSLLTGSPDTQYF.

This clone showed up just a few times. The rearrangement joins TRBV6-6 to TRBJ1-1; D unresolved. The germline CDR1 and CDR2 sequences are MNHNY and SVGAGI (reference sequence). Trimming removed 6 bases at V and 0 bases at J, with 8 bases between. This CDR3 region has 13 residues. Here the CDR3 reads CASSRLMNTEAFF. Written as DNA, the CDR3 is TGTGCCAGCAGCCGACTGATGAACACTGAAGCTTTCTTT.

This chain joins TRBV7-9 and TRBJ1-2, with D perhaps TRBD1 (6 bases). V lost 5 bases, J lost 2 bases, and 18 bases lay in between. CDR1 and CDR2 (germline): SEHNR, FQNEAQ (reference sequence). The CDR3 has 16 residues. CDR3 sequence: CASSPYLDSVNYGYTF. The DNA for the CDR3 is TGTGCCAGCAGCCCTTACCTGGACAGCGTCAACTATGGCTACACCTTC.

The chain employs TRBV28 and TRBJ2-2; D is perhaps TRBD2 (6 bases). This CDR3 comprises 15 residues. The germline gives CDR1 MDHEN, CDR2 SYDVKM. V gave up 7 bases and J gave up 7 bases, with 19 bases separating them. The DNA of the CDR3 is TGTGCCAGCATGTGGGGAGGTGGCGGTGGCGGGGAGCTGTTTTTT. Its protein product is CASMWGGGGGGELFF.

The chain joins TRBV11-2 to TRBJ1-1, with unresolved D. V lost 6 bases and J lost 12, with 14 bases in between. The CDR3 totals 11 residues. Per the germline V gene, CDR1 is SGHAT and CDR2 is FQNNGV. The CDR3 spells CASRGGPITFF. The CDR3 DNA sequence: TGTGCCAGCAGGGGAGGCCCGATAACTTTCTTT.

This rearrangement joins TRBV29-1 to TRBJ2-7; TRBD1 is a possible D gene (6 bases). CDR1 SQVTM and CDR2 ANQGSEA come from the germline V gene. The CDR3 loop spans 14 amino acids. Trimming stripped 4 bases from V and 0 bases from J, with 13 bases between. The CDR3 DNA follows: TGCAGCGTTGCCCGAGGGGACATCTCCTACGAGCAGTACTTC. Amino acid sequence: CSVARGDISYEQYF.

The chain combines TRBV10-3 with TRBJ1-6; 7 nucleotides match TRBD1. V lost 6 bases and J lost 7; bases outside the gene matches: 6. CDR1 and CDR2 from the germline V gene are ENHRY and SYGVKD. The CDR3 runs 14 residues. This chain's CDR3 is CAIRSGTENSPLHF. The CDR3 bases are TGTGCCATCAGGTCCGGGACAGAAAATTCACCCCTCCACTTT.

With regard to this clone: One end of the junction does not line up with germline, which may come from a read error. The V gene is TRBV7-7, the J gene TRBJ2-2; D remains ambiguous. In germline, CDR1 is SSHAT, CDR2 FNYEAQ (reference sequence). This CDR3 has 12 residues. CDR3 nucleotides: TGTGCTAGCAGCTCCCTGAGCGGGGAGCTGTTTTTT. Protein: CASSSLSGELFF. Together with reference TRBV7-7 and TRBJ2-2, the CDR3 gives the full variable domain: GAGVSQSPRYKVTKRGQDVTLRCDPISSHATLYWYQQALGQGPEFLTYFNYEAQPDKSGLPSDRFSAERPEGSISTLTIQRTEQRDSAMYRCASSSLSGELFFGEGSRLTVL.

The J gene is TRBJ1-5, the V gene TRBV4-1, with 7 bases lining up with TRBD1. The CDR3 length is 17 residues. The junction had 5 bases not matched to a gene; V was cut back by 0 bases and J by 0 bases. Germline CDR1 MGHRA, CDR2 YSYEKL. As DNA, the CDR3 is TGCGCCAGCAGCCAAGACGAAGGACAGGCTAGCAATCAGCCCCAGCATTTT. Amino acids: CASSQDEGQASNQPQHF.

V is TRBV6-1 and J is TRBJ2-2; perhaps TRBD2 as D (5 bases). The CDR3 totals 19 residues. The germline V gene encodes CDR1 MNHNS and CDR2 SASEGT. V lost 0 bases, J lost 2 bases, and 19 bases lay in between. The CDR3 region has the DNA TGTGCCAGCAGTGAAGCCCTAGCCCTCCCGTCCCTCAACACCGGGGAGCTGTTTTTT. Translating it yields CASSEALALPSLNTGELFF.